This T cell receptor (beta chain) was recovered during a study of post-analysis software for immune sequencing data. Study-wide results and caveats: About five TRBV segments were more frequent in patients than controls; TRBV5-6, TRBV5-1 and TRBV20-1 belonged to this group.

CDR1 and CDR2 from the germline V gene are MGHDK and SYGVNS. CDR3 length: 15 amino acids. The V end was cut by 2 bases, the J end by 5 bases, with 13 bases between. The sample holds a few counts of this clonotype. Its specificity is unknown. TCR beta cDNA libraries included unique molecular identifiers. One entry per CDR3 protein, called by TCRdb with MiXCR from the PCR reads. The sample holds about 460,000 distinct CDR3 sequences, roughly 45% seen once. The source material was blood. The gene calls are TRBV25-1 and TRBJ2-1; no clear D gene. The TCR sequence derives from a girl between 10 and 17 years old with multiple sclerosis. CDR3 in DNA: TGTGCCAGCAGTGAAAGGTTAACTGTGAACAATGAGCAGTTCTTC. Encoded protein: CASSERLTVNNEQFF.